This T cell receptor beta chain was captured in a study of cytomegalovirus exposure and HLA in healthy donors (dated by TCRdb to between 2016 and 2019). General notes on the study: An earlier analysis of 587 of the donors reported about 250 Gb of sequence data and more than 90 million unique TCR beta sequences from about 200 million T cells. All discovery cohort repertoires had been generated on a single sequencing platform. Donor age, sex, ethnicity and CMV serostatus were compiled alongside the repertoire data. The study used immunosequencing to profile the T cell repertoires of 670 or so subjects and linked those repertoires to cytomegalovirus serostatus. Class I and class II HLA loci were covered by the typing at four-digit resolution. Of the roughly 430 genotyped donors, 65% to 90% fell in the genetic ancestry cluster associated with self-reported Caucasian donors. In an earlier analysis of 500 to 650 of the donors, high-throughput TCR beta sequencing was used to judge whether each TCR beta V gene segment behaved as functional or pseudogenic. The aim of the study was to test whether cataloging public T cell receptors could identify signatures of past pathogen exposure. A later analysis re-examined previously published TCR beta repertoires from more than 600 donors and added high-resolution HLA genotyping to investigate patterns of TCR occurrence. To predict cytomegalovirus infection status, the study brought together high-throughput TCR immunosequencing, statistical association of individual TCRs with disease status, and machine learning. About 320 gigabases of sequencing data and approximately 85 million unique TCR sequences were included in an early release covering several hundred HLA-typed donors. A later genetic analysis took genome-wide SNP genotypes for about 55% of the 666 donors and used that subset as a discovery cohort. Several DR-DQ haplotypes were handled as single units for association and clustering because linkage in the cohort was strong. Among around 400 genotyped donors of the cohort, an average of about 240,000 unique TCR beta nucleotide sequences was sequenced per donor, of which 15% to 20% were non-productive. Besides the first cohort of roughly 640 subjects, a separate validation cohort made up of roughly 120 different subjects was used. Typing coverage differed by locus: A, B, C, DRB1 and DQB1 were typed in about 620-640 donors, DQA1 in 500 to 550, DPA1 in around 610, and DPB1 in 472. Rather than using new phenotypic data, the later analysis identified candidate immune exposures from TCR beta sequences and from how often those sequences occurred across donors.

Broader findings and caveats from the paper: While some public TCRs were present in many individuals, most TCR sequences turned up only very rarely across donors. CMV serostatus was the only immune exposure information available for the cohort. Assigning TCR associations to individual alleles was difficult when HLA alleles, especially DR and DQ, strongly co-occurred. According to a later genetic analysis, donors in an Asian-associated ancestry cluster had fewer N-insertions in productive TCRs than the approximately 610-donor mean. Seventeen rarely observed V segments, including chromosome 9 orphons, were excluded from the earlier analysis of 550 to 700 of the donors because counts were too low. Broadly in line with IMGT annotations, most TCR beta V segments showed up in productive rearrangements about 90% or about 30% of the time in an earlier analysis of around 600 of the donors. A few of the identified cytomegalovirus-associated TCR beta chains were confirmed in vitro to be specific for cytomegalovirus antigens. It was suggested by the authors that the approach could potentially be generalized to other disease states and immunological phenotypes. This cohort had only TCR beta chains sequenced, and the lack of alpha or paired-chain data limited which features could be detected. Some IMGT-functional V segments, including TRBV6-2 and TRBV6-3, could not be told apart with the 87-base-pair reads, so those segments were excluded. A later analysis found that TCR association rates varied across HLA loci, with DRB1 alleles showing the most associated TCRs and HLA-C alleles the fewest. A later analysis found that HLA-associated TCR beta chains were more clonally expanded and had lower generation probabilities than equally common non-associated chains. Because HLA typing was missing for some donors at each locus, association tests included only the typed subset. V-gene and J-gene trimming of TCR beta chains was associated with a missense DCLRE1C variant in a later genetic analysis, and the association was replicated in an independent cohort. Correlated functional status among segregating V segments might reflect linkage disequilibrium, but an unknown experimental factor could not be ruled out. In both the original and validation cohorts, the classifier was reported to diagnose cytomegalovirus status with high specificity and sensitivity. A later analysis found that most CMV-associated TCR beta chains appeared HLA-restricted, with HLA associations seemingly driven largely by CMV exposure. In the study, 150 to 200 TCR beta chains were listed as associated with cytomegalovirus. A later analysis associated 16,951 TCR beta sequences with specific HLA alleles at a false discovery rate of 0.05. A further reported finding was that TCR beta sequences accurately predicted the HLA-A and HLA-B alleles for most subjects in the first cohort. In a later analysis, several top co-occurrence clusters were reported to appear linked to parvovirus B19, influenza, CMV and Epstein-Barr virus. A cluster of highly shared sequence variants was judged likely to represent a technical artifact of the sequencing pipeline. Presence/absence analyses assumed roughly uniform sequencing depth across donors, an assumption that may not hold.

Trimming removed 2 bases from V and 0 bases from J, leaving 8 bases between the germline ends. Per the germline V gene (reference sequence), SEHNR is the CDR1 and FQNEAQ is the CDR2. The CDR3 sequence holds 15 residues, the cysteine and phenylalanine included. Only CDR3 DNA remains: 45 bases, in frame from the first base. This clone was seen once. Its binding antigen is unknown. Qualities for individual bases were not recorded, and no much larger clone is one base off. The cohort consisted of some 730 healthy bone marrow donors. All cohort members were sampled while nominally healthy, although unrecorded immune exposures were likely present. The donor tested CMV seronegative, placing the donor among the 350 or so seronegative members of the cohort. Every donor gave a peripheral blood sample, and the peripheral blood mononuclear cells from that sample were used for TCR beta sequencing. Genomic DNA extraction from the blood cell samples was performed with the Qiagen DNeasy Blood Extraction Kit.

Receptor amplification or capture employed the immunoSEQ multiplex PCR assay. For the multiplex PCR, a mixture combining 60 forward primers for TCR Vbeta segments and 13 reverse primers for TCR Jbeta segments was used. Amplification of the CDR3 region of rearranged TCR beta genes was performed with a multiplex PCR assay on genomic DNA. The Illumina HiSeq System was used to sequence the amplified TCR beta libraries as 87-base-pair reads. In the source study's methods: In a later analysis, tens of millions of unique TCR beta chains were counted across the roughly 610 repertoires, and roughly 11 million of these chains were shared by at least two donors. Raw reads were error-corrected and collapsed into unique sequences by a nearest-neighbor algorithm in which closely related sequences were merged to remove PCR and sequencing errors. CDR3 sequences were aligned to IMGT reference sequences to assign V, D and J gene segments. For a sequence to be retained, at least a six-nucleotide match to both a V gene segment and a J gene segment was required. A rearrangement counted as productive if the CDR3 had no stop codons and remained in frame with V and J, and every other rearrangement counted as non-productive. CDR3 was defined according to IMGT convention as the region running from the second conserved V-encoded cysteine to the conserved J-encoded phenylalanine. In an earlier analysis of more than 550 of the donors, sequences lacking an unambiguous match to a single V gene segment were excluded. An earlier analysis of fewer than 650 of the donors classified V segments as functional when productive rearrangements were above 56.7% and as segregating when the standard deviation between donors was above 5%. A statistical classification framework was developed to diagnose cytomegalovirus status using the catalog of TCR beta chain sequences. A later analysis assigned V and J genes by comparing TCR nucleotide sequences with IMGT/GENE-DB human TR gene sequences. The TCRdist pipeline was used in a later analysis to assign CDR3 sequences and most-parsimonious VDJ recombination scenarios. In a later analysis, each TCR beta chain was defined by its CDR3 amino acid sequence together with its V-gene family, and reads without a unique V-gene family were excluded. A later analysis removed 592 highly shared, low-generation-probability nucleotide sequences to deal with suspected cross-contamination and a sequencing artifact. In a later analysis, a clonal expansion index was calculated for each public chain from normalized within-repertoire ranks of inferred template counts. In a later analysis, generation probabilities were computed using a VDJ recombination model fitted to out-of-frame rearrangements, and the results were checked against IGoR. A later analysis scored TCR-TCR, TCR-HLA and TCR-CMV co-occurrence with hypergeometric tests, applying a repertoire-size bias correction to TCR pairs. A later analysis estimated false discovery rates by permuting HLA or CMV assignments 20 times. In a later analysis, co-occurring TCRs were grouped with DBSCAN, and TCRdist sequence similarity was added when clustering was performed within HLA-allele-positive subsets. Co-occurrence clustering excluded repertoires with fewer than 30,000 or more than 120,000 public chains, plus five with anomalous nucleotide sharing. The clones in this table, taken by TCRdb from immuneACCESS, are in-frame only. Not every clone is retained; where verified, under half of the shortfall comes from an unresolved V gene, and the cause of the rest is unknown. The DNA was the basis for D and trimming; V, J and clone size are from that table. The sample contains over 150,000 clones, over 65% of them found a single time. The top ten hold 4% of the sample.

The sequencing input was PBMCs. The chain links TRBV7-9 with TRBJ1-3; no confident D gene assignment can be made. The clonotype comes from a woman in her 40s in good health and CMV-seronegative. The nucleotide sequence is given as TGTGCCAGCAGCTTACGGGAAGTCTCTGGAAACACCATATATTTT. Its translation reads: CASSLREVSGNTIYF. With all but the CDR3 taken from the reference TRBV7-9 and TRBJ1-3 genes, the full variable domain is: DTGVSQNPRHKITKRGQNVTFRCDPISEHNRLYWYRQTLGQGPEFLTYFQNEAQLEKSRLLSDRFSAERPKGSFSTLEIQRTEQGDSAMYLCASSLREVSGNTIYFGEGSWLTVV.